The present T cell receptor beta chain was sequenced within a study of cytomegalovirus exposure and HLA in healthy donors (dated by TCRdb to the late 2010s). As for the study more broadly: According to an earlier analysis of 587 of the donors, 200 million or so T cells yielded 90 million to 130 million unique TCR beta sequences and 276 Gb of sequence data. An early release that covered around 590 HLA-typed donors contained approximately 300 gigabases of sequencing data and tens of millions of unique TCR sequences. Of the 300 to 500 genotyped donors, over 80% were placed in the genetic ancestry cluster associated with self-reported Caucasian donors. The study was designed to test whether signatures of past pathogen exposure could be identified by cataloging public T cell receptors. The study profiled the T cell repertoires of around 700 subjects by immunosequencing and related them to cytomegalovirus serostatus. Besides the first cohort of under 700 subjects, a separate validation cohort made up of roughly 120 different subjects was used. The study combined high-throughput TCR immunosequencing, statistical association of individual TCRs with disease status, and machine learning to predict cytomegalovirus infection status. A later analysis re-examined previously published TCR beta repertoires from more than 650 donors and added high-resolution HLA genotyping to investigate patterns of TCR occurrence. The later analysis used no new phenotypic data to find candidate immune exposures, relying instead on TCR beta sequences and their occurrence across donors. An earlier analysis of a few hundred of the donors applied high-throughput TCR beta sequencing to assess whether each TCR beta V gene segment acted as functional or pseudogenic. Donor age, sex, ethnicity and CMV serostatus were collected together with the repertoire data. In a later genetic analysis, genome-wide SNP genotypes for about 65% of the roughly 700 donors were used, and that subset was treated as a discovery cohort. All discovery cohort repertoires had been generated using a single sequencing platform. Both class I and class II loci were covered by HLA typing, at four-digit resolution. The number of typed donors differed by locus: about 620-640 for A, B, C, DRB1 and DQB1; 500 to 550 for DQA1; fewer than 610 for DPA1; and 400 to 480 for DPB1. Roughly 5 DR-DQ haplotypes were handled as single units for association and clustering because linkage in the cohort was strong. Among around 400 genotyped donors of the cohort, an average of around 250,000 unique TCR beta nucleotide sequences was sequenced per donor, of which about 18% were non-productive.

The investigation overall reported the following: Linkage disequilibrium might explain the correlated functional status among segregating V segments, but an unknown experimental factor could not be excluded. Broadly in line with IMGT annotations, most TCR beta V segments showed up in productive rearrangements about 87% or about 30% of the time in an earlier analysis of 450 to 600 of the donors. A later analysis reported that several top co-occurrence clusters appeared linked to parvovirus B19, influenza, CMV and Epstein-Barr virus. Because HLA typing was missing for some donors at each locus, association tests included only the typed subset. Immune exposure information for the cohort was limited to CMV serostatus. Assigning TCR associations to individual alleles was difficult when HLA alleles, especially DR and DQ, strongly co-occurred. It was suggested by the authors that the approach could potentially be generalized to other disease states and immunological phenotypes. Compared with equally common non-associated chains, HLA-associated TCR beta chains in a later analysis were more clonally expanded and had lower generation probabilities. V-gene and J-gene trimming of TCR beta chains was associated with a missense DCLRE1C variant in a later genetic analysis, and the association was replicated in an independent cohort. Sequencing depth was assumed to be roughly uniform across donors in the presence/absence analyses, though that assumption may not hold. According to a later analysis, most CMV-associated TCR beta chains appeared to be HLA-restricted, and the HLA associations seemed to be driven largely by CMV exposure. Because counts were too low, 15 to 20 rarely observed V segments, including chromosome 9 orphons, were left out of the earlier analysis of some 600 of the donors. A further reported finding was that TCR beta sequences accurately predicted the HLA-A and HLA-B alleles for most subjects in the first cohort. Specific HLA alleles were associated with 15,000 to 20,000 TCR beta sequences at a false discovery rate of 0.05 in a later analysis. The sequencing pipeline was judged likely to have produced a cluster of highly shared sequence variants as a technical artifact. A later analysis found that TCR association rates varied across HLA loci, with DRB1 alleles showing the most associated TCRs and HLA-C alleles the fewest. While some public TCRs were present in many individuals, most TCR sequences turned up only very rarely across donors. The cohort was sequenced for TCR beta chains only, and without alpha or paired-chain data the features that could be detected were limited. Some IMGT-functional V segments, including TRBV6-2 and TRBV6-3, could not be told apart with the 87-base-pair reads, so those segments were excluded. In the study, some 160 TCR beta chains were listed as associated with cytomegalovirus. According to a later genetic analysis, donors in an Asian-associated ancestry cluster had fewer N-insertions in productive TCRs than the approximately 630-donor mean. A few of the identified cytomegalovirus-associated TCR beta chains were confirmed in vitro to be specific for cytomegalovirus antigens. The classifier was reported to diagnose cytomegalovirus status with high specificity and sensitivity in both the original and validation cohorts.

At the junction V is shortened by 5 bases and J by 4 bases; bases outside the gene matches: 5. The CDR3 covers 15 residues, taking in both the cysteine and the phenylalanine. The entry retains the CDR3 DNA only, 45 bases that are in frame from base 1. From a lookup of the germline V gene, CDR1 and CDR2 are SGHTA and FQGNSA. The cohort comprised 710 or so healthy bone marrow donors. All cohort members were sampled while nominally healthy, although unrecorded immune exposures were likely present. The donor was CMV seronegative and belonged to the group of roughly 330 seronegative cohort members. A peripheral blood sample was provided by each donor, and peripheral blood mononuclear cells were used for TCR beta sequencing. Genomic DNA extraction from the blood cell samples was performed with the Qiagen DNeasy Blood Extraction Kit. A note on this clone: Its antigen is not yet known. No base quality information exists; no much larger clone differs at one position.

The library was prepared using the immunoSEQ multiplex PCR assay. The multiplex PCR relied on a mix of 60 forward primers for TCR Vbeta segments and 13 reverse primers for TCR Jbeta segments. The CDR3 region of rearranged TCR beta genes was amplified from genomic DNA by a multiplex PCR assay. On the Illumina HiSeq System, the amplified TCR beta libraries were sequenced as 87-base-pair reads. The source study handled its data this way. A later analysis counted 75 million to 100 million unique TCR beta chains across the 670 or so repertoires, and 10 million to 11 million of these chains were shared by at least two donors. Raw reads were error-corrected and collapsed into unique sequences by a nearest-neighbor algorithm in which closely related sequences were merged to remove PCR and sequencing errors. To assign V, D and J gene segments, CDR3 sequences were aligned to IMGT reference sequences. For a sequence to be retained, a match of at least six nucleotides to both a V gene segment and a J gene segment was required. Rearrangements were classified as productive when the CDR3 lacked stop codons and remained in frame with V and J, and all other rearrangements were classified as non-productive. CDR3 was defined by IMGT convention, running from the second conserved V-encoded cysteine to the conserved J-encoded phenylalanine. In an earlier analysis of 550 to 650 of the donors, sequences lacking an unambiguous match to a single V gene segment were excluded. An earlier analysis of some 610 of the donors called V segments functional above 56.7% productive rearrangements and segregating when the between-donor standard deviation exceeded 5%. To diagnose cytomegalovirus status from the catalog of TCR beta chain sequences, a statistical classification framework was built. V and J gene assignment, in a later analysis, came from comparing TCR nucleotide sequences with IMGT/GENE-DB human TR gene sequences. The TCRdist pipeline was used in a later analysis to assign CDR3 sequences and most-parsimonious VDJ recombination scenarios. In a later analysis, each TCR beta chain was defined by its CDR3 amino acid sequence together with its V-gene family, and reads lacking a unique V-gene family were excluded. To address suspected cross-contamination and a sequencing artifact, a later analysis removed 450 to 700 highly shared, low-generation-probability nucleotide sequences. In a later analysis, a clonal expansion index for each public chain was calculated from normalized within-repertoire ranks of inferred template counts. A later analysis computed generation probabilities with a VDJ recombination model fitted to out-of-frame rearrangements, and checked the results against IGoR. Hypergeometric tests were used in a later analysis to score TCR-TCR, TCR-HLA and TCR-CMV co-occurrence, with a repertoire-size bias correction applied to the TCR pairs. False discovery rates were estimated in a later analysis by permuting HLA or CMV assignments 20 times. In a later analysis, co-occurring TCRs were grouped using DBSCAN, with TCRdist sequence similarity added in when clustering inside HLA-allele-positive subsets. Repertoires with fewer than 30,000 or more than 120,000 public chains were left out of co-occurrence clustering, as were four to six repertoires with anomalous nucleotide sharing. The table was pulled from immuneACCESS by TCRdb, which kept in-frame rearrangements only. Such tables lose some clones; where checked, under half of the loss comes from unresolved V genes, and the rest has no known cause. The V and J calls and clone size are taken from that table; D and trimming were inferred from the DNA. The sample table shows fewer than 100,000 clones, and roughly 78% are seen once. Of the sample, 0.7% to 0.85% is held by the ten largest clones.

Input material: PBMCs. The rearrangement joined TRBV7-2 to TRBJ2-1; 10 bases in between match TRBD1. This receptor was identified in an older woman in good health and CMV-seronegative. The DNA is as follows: TGTGCCAGCAGCACCGGACAGGGGGGGTACAATGAGCAGTTCTTC. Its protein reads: CASSTGQGGYNEQFF.